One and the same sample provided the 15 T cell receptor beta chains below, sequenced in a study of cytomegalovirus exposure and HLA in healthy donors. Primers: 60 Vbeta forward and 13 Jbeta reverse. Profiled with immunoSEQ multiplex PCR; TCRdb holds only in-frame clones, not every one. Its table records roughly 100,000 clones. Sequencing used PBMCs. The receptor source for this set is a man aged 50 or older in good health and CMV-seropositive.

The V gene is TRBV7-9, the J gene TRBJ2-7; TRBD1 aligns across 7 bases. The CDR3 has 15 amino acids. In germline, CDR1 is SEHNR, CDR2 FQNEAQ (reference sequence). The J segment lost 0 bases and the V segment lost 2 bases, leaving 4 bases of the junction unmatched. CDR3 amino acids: CASSLTGQHSYEQYF. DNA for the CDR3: TGTGCCAGCAGCTTAACGGGACAGCACTCCTACGAGCAGTACTTC.

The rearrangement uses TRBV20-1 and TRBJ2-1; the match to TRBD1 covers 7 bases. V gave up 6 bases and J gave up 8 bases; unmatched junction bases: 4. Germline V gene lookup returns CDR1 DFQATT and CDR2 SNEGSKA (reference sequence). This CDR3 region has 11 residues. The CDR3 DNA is TGCAGTGCCCCGGACAGGCATGAGCAGTTCTTC. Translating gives CSAPDRHEQFF.

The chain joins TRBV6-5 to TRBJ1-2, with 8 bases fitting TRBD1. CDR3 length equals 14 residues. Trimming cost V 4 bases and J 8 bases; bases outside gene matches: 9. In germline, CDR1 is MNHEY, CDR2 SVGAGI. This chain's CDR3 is CASSWARGHDGYTF. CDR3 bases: TGTGCCAGCAGTTGGGCCAGGGGGCACGACGGCTACACCTTC.

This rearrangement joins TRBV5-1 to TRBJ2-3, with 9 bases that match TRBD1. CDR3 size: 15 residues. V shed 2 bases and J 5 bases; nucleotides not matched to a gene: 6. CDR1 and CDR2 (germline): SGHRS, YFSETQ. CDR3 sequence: CASSLQGARGDTQYF. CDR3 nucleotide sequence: TGCGCCAGCAGCTTACAGGGGGCGCGGGGAGATACGCAGTATTTT.

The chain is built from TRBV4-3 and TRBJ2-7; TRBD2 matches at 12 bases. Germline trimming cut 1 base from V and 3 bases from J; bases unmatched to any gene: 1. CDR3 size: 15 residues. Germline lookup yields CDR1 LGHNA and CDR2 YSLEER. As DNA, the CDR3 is TGCGCCAGCAGCCAAGGACTAGCGGGAGTCTACGAGCAGTACTTC. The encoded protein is CASSQGLAGVYEQYF.

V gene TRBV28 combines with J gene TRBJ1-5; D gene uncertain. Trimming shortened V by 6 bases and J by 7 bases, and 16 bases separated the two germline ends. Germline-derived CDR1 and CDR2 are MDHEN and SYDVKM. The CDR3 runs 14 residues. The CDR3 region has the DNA TGTGCCAGCAGACTAAGGGCGCCGGGGCAGCCCCAGCATTTT. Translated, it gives CASRLRAPGQPQHF.

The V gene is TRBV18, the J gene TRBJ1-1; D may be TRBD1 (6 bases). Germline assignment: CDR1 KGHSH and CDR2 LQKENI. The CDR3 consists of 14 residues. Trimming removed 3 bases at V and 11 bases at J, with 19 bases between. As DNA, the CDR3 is TGTGCCAGCTCACCCGGACAGTTAGCAGTTGGGGCTTTCTTT. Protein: CASSPGQLAVGAFF. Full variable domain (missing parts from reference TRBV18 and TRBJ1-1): NAGVMQNPRHLVRRRGQEARLRCSPMKGHSHVYWYRQLPEEGLKFMVYLQKENIIDESGMPKERFSAEFPKEGPSILRIQQVVRGDSAAYFCASSPGQLAVGAFFGQGTRLTVV.

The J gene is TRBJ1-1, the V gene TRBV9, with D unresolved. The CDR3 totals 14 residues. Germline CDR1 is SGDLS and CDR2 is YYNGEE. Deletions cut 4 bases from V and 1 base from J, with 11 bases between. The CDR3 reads CASSLGRENTEAFF. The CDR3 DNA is TGTGCCAGCAGCCTGGGGAGGGAGAACACTGAAGCTTTCTTT. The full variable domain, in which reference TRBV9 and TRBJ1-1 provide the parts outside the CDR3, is DSGVTQTPKHLITATGQRVTLRCSPRSGDLSVYWYQQSLDQGLQFLIQYYNGEERAKGNILERFSAQQFPDLHSELNLSSLELGDSALYFCASSLGRENTEAFFGQGTRLTVV.

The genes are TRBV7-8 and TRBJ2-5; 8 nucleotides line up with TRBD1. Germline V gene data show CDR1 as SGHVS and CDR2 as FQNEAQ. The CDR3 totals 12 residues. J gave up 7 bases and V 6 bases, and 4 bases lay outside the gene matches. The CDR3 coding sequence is TGTGCCAGCAGGGACAGGGAAGGGACCCAGTACTTC. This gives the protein CASRDREGTQYF.

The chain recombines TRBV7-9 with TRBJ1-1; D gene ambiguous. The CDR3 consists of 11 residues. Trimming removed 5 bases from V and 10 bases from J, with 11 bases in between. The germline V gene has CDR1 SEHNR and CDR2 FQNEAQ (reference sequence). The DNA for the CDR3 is TGTGCCAGCAGCCCGAAGGAGGTAGCTTTCTTT. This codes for CASSPKEVAFF.

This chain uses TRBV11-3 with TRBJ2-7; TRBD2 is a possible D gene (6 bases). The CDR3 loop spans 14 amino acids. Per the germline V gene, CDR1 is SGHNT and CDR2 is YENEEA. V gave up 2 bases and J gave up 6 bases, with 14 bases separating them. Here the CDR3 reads CASSLLARMSEQYF. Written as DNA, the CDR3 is TGTGCCAGCAGCTTACTAGCGAGGATGTCCGAGCAGTACTTC. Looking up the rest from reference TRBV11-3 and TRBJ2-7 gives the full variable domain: EAGVVQSPRYKIIEKKQPVAFWCNPISGHNTLYWYLQNLGQGPELLIRYENEEAVDDSQLPKDRFSAERLKGVDSTLKIQPAELGDSAVYLCASSLLARMSEQYFGPGTRLTVT.

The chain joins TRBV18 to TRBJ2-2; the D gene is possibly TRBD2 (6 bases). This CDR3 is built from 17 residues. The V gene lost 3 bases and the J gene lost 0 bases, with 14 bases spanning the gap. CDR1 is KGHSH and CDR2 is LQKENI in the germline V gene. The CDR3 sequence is CASSPDGGGTNTGELFF. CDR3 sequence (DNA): TGTGCCAGCTCACCCGACGGGGGAGGAACGAACACCGGGGAGCTGTTTTTT.

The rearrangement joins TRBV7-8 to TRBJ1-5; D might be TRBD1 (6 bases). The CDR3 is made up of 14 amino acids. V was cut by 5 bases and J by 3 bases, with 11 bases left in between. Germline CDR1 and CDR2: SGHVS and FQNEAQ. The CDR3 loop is CASSPGQYNQPQHF. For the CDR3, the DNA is TGTGCCAGCAGCCCCGGACAGTACAATCAGCCCCAGCATTTT.

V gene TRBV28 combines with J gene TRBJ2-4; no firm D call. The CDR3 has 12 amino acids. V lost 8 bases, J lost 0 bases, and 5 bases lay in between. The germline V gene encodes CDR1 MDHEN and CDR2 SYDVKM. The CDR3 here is CASSGAKNIQYF. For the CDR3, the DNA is TGTGCCAGCTCCGGAGCCAAAAACATTCAGTACTTC.

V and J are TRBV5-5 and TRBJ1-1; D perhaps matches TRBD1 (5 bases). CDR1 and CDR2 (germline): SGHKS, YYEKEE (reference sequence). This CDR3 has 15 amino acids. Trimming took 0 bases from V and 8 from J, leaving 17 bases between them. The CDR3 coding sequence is TGTGCCAGCAGCTTGGATAGTGGGGGGATAATAGAAGCTTTCTTT. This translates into CASSLDSGGIIEAFF.